Following are 15 T cell receptor beta chains from one sample sequenced in a study of cytomegalovirus exposure and HLA in healthy donors. Method: immunoSEQ multiplex PCR; TCRdb's copy keeps in-frame clones and lacks some. The sample contains a few hundred thousand clones, roughly 88% of which appear only once. The sample taken for sequencing was PBMCs. These receptors were obtained from a woman under 30 in good health and CMV-seronegative.

The chain recombines TRBV18 with TRBJ2-3; TRBD2 agrees at 14 bases. From germline, CDR1 is KGHSH and CDR2 LQKENI. The CDR3 length is 20 residues. J was trimmed by 1 base and V by 3 bases; bases with no gene match: 12. For the CDR3, the DNA is TGTGCCAGCTCACCCTTCCGACTAGCGGGAGGGCCAGGTGGCACAGATACGCAGTATTTT. It translates to CASSPFRLAGGPGGTDTQYF.

This chain joins TRBV2 and TRBJ1-1; D ambiguous. This CDR3 has 14 residues. CDR1 is SNHLY and CDR2 is FYNNEI in the germline V gene. Trimming shortened V by 6 bases and J by 0 bases, and 11 bases separated the two germline ends. CDR3 DNA: TGTGCCAGCAGCGTGGGAGGGATGAACACTGAAGCTTTCTTT. This codes for CASSVGGMNTEAFF.

This clone has only one observation. This chain connects TRBV18 to TRBJ2-7; TRBD1 aligns across 7 bases. V lost 3 bases, J lost 7 bases, and 15 bases stayed unmatched. The CDR3 spans 16 residues. The germline CDR1 and CDR2 sequences are KGHSH and LQKENI. CDR3 DNA: TGTGCCAGCTCACCGCCGACAGGGACGTGGGCCTGGGAGCAGTACTTC. Translation gives CASSPPTGTWAWEQYF.

CDR3 sequence: CASSQLSEKLFF. CDR3 DNA sequence: TGTGCCAGCAGCCAATTGAGTGAAAAACTGTTTTTT. J is TRBJ1-4 and V is TRBV4-2; the D is unclear. The CDR3 totals 12 residues. Germline CDR1 LGHNA, CDR2 YNFKEQ. V gave up 2 bases and J gave up 7 bases, with 5 bases separating them.

The chain joins TRBV5-6 to TRBJ2-2, with D maybe TRBD2 (6 bases). Per germline, CDR1 SGHDT and CDR2 YYEEEE. The CDR3 length is 18 residues. V was trimmed by 5 bases and J by 0 bases, leaving 20 bases between them. The CDR3 reads CASRRLVPSGANTGELFF. As DNA, the CDR3 is TGTGCCAGCAGGAGGCTTGTCCCGTCGGGAGCGAACACCGGGGAGCTGTTTTTT.

The chain is built from TRBV5-1 and TRBJ2-3, with 7 bases lining up with TRBD2. The CDR3 totals 17 residues. The germline CDR1 and CDR2 sequences are SGHRS and YFSETQ. With V trimmed by 3 bases and J by 3 bases, 13 bases remained unmatched. CDR3 sequence: CASSSDGLGEGTDTQYF. CDR3 DNA sequence: TGCGCCAGCAGCTCGGACGGGTTGGGGGAGGGGACAGATACGCAGTATTTT.

V usage is TRBV9 and J usage is TRBJ2-3; 12 nucleotides align to TRBD2. The CDR3 extends over 16 amino acids. From germline, CDR1 is SGDLS and CDR2 YYNGEE. J lost 5 bases, V lost 4 bases, and 8 bases had no gene match. The CDR3, as DNA: TGTGCCAGCAGCCCCCGACTAGCGGGAGCAGGAGATACGCAGTATTTT. Translating it yields CASSPRLAGAGDTQYF.

The chain combines TRBV28 with TRBJ2-7; 9 bases line up with TRBD1. CDR1 is MDHEN and CDR2 is SYDVKM in the germline V gene. The CDR3 has 17 residues. Trimming took 7 bases from V and 3 from J; bases not matched to a gene: 16. The CDR3 loop is CASNSGWPGQGFYEQYF. The CDR3 nucleotides read TGTGCCAGCAACTCGGGGTGGCCGGGACAGGGTTTCTACGAGCAGTACTTC.

Only a few counts were recorded for this clone. The chain couples TRBV11-2 to TRBJ2-7; perhaps TRBD2 as D (5 bases). This CDR3 comprises 14 residues. V was cut by 3 bases and J by 0 bases, with 9 bases left in between. Germline V CDR1 and CDR2: SGHAT, FQNNGV. This CDR3 reads CASSFLDSSYEQYF. The DNA of the CDR3 is TGTGCCAGCAGCTTTTTGGACTCCTCCTACGAGCAGTACTTC.

The V call is TRBV20-1, the J call TRBJ1-4; 7 bases are shared with TRBD1. Unmatched junction bases numbered 3, after V lost 6 bases and J lost 8 bases. Germline assignment: CDR1 DFQATT and CDR2 SNEGSKA (reference sequence). The CDR3 sequence is 11 residues long. This chain's CDR3 is CSAADREKLFF. The CDR3 DNA follows: TGCAGTGCGGCGGACAGGGAAAAACTGTTTTTT.

V gene TRBV5-1 combines with J gene TRBJ2-1; TRBD2 agrees at 9 bases. Germline V gene sequence: CDR1 SGHRS, CDR2 YFSETQ. This CDR3 contains 14 residues. V shed 4 bases and J 7 bases; nucleotides not matched to a gene: 6. In nucleotides, the CDR3 is TGCGCCAGCAGCGCGTCACTAGCGGGTAATGAGCAGTTCTTC. Residues: CASSASLAGNEQFF.

The J gene is TRBJ2-7, the V gene TRBV19, with D maybe TRBD1 (6 bases). The CDR3 totals 14 residues. Germline CDR1 reads LNHDA; CDR2 reads SQIVND (reference sequence). Trimming took off 3 bases at V and 3 bases at J, with 12 bases between the two ends. CDR3 sequence reads: CASSILTGDYEQYF. CDR3 in DNA: TGTGCCAGTAGTATCTTGACAGGAGACTACGAGCAGTACTTC.

The chain combines TRBV27 with TRBJ2-2, with 8 bases matching TRBD1. The V gene end was trimmed by 5 bases and the J gene end by 6 bases; junction bases not matched to a gene: 2. Looked up from germline, CDR1 is MNHEY and CDR2 is SMNVEV (reference sequence). The CDR3 is made up of 13 amino acids. CDR3 protein: CASSDRGSGELFF. DNA for the CDR3: TGTGCCAGCAGTGACAGGGGCTCCGGGGAGCTGTTTTTT.

This rearrangement joins TRBV29-1 to TRBJ2-7, with D maybe TRBD1 (6 bases). V gave up 1 base and J gave up 7 bases, with 20 bases separating them. Germline V gene lookup returns CDR1 SQVTM and CDR2 ANQGSEA. This CDR3 is built from 15 residues. The CDR3: CSVEAGDTALGEQYF. The CDR3, as DNA: TGCAGCGTTGAAGCCGGGGACACAGCCCTGGGAGAGCAGTACTTC.

V gene TRBV11-2 combines with J gene TRBJ2-3, with 7 bases identical to TRBD2. Looked up from germline, CDR1 is SGHAT and CDR2 is FQNNGV. V lost 1 base and J lost 6; bases outside the gene matches: 10. This CDR3 is built from 16 residues. CDR3 nucleotide sequence: TGTGCCAGCAGCTTAGTTGTTGGCGGGAGTGGGGATACGCAGTATTTT. It translates to CASSLVVGGSGDTQYF.